The 5 T cell receptor beta chains in this list originate from one sample, sequenced in a study of T cell responses to AZD1222 COVID-19 vaccine. TCRdb's table, derived via immunoSEQ multiplex PCR, lists solely in-frame clones and lacks some. The sample lists 140,000 to 150,000 clones; around 85% were seen once. This specimen was peripheral blood, taken on day 0 of AZD1222 vaccination. These receptors all come from an adult in good health.

The chain links TRBV12-5 to TRBJ2-5; 12 bases are shared with TRBD2. The CDR3 totals 15 residues. The V gene end was trimmed by 6 bases and the J gene end by 0 bases; junction bases not matched to a gene: 2. In germline, CDR1 is LGHNT, CDR2 FRNRAP. The CDR3 DNA reads TGTGCTAGTGGACGGACTAGCGGGGACCAAGAGACCCAGTACTTC. Its protein product is CASGRTSGDQETQYF.

CDR3 protein: CASSQTGIKNIQYF. The CDR3 region has the DNA TGTGCCAGCAGTCAAACAGGGATTAAAAACATTCAGTACTTC. V gene TRBV6-6 combines with J gene TRBJ2-4; a possible D gene is TRBD1 (6 bases). The CDR3 is made up of 14 amino acids. From germline, CDR1 is MNHNY and CDR2 SVGAGI (reference sequence). V gave up 5 bases and J gave up 4 bases, with 12 bases separating them.

This clone was seen a few times. The CDR3 loop is CASSHPSRTGQGWGSGNTIYF. Here the CDR3 DNA reads TGCGCCAGCAGCCACCCCTCCCGGACAGGACAAGGTTGGGGCTCTGGAAACACCATATATTTT. The chain has TRBV4-1 and TRBJ1-3, with 7 bases that match TRBD1. Germline V gene data show CDR1 as MGHRA and CDR2 as YSYEKL. The CDR3 is 21 residues long. The V gene end was trimmed by 3 bases and the J gene end by 0 bases; junction bases not matched to a gene: 20.

The chain combines TRBV7-2 with TRBJ2-5; 14 bases map to TRBD2. Trimming took 5 bases from V and 9 from J; bases not matched to a gene: 8. The germline gives CDR1 SGHTA, CDR2 FQGNSA. This CDR3 has 15 residues. CDR3 sequence reads: CASSLGGLAGVAQYF. DNA for the CDR3: TGTGCCAGCAGCCTGGGGGGACTAGCGGGGGTGGCCCAGTACTTC. Full variable domain (outside the CDR3, taken from reference TRBV7-2 and TRBJ2-5): GAGVSQSPSNKVTEKGKDVELRCDPISGHTALYWYRQSLGQGLEFLIYFQGNSAPDKSGLPSDRFSAERTGGSVSTLTIQRTQQEDSAVYLCASSLGGLAGVAQYFGPGTRLLVL.

CDR3 nucleotides: TGCGCCAGCAGCTTTAGGGCTGCGAACACCGGGGAGCTGTTTTTT. The encoded protein is CASSFRAANTGELFF. V usage is TRBV5-1 and J usage is TRBJ2-2; D not certain. There are 15 residues in the CDR3. Germline CDR1 is SGHRS and CDR2 is YFSETQ. Trimming removed 2 bases from V and 0 bases from J, with 8 bases in between.